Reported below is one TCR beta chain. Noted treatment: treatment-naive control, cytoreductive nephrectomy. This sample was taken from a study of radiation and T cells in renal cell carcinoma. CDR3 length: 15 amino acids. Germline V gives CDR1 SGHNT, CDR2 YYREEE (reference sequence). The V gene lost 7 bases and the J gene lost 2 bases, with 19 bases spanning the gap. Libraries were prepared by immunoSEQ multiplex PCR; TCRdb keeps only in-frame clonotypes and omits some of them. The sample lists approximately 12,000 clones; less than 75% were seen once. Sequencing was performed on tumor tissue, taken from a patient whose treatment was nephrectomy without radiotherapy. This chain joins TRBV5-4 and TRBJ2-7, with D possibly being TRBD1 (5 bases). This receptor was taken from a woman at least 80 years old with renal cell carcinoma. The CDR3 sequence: CASYPWGRRPYEQYF. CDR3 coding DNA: TGTGCCAGCTACCCTTGGGGCAGGCGGCCCTACGAGCAGTACTTC.